These 28 T cell receptor beta chains came from one sample sequenced in a study of beta chain features in type 1 diabetes. Study conclusions and caveats: Patients with Type 1 diabetes showed moderately but significantly shorter TCRB CDR3s in all four CD4+ subsets.

Of the isolated RNA, all was reverse transcribed, and so the sequenced material was expressed TCRB transcripts. Sequencing was performed with immunoSEQ multiplex PCR; in TCRdb, only in-frame clones are kept and a portion is missing. Of about 660,000 clones listed, roughly 13% are singletons. Their cognate antigens are unknown. Material: naive CD4+ T cells from blood. The origin of the receptors is a man aged 18 to 35 with type 1 diabetes.

V is TRBV5-1 and J is TRBJ2-2, with D tentatively TRBD2 (6 bases). Germline lookup yields CDR1 SGHRS and CDR2 YFSETQ. The CDR3 length is 16 residues. Trimming took off 4 bases at V and 1 base at J, with 14 bases between the two ends. The CDR3 sequence is CASSPAPGGNTGELFF. As DNA, the CDR3 is TGCGCCAGCAGCCCAGCTCCCGGGGGGAACACCGGGGAGCTGTTTTTT. Combining the CDR3 with reference TRBV5-1 and TRBJ2-2 gives the whole variable domain KAGVTQTPRYLIKTRGQQVTLSCSPISGHRSVSWYQQTPGQGLQFLFEYFSETQRNKGNFPGRFSGRQFSNSRSEMNVSTLELGDSALYLCASSPAPGGNTGELFFGEGSRLTVL.

This clone has just a few counts. The chain combines TRBV15 with TRBJ1-1, with 8 bases identical to TRBD1. CDR1 LNHNV and CDR2 YYDKDF come from the germline V gene (reference sequence). The CDR3 loop spans 15 amino acids. V trimming: 5 bases; J trimming: 1 base; junction bases outside the gene matches: 6. CDR3 sequence: CATSGGQGRNTEAFF. The CDR3, as DNA: TGTGCCACCAGCGGAGGACAGGGAAGGAACACTGAAGCTTTCTTT.

This chain connects TRBV29-1 to TRBJ1-2, with TRBD1 matching 9 bases. CDR3 length equals 13 residues. Looked up from germline, CDR1 is SQVTM and CDR2 is ANQGSEA. Trimming took 5 bases from V and 8 from J; bases not matched to a gene: 9. The CDR3 protein is CSVLFTGGEGYTF. The CDR3 DNA is TGCAGCGTTCTTTTTACAGGGGGCGAGGGCTACACCTTC. The variable domain in full, completed from reference TRBV29-1 and TRBJ1-2, reads SAVISQKPSRDICQRGTSLTIQCQVDSQVTMMFWYRQQPGQSLTLIATANQGSEATYESGFVIDKFPISRPNLTFSTLTVSNMSPEDSSIYLCSVLFTGGEGYTFGSGTRLTVV.

The V gene is TRBV30, the J gene TRBJ2-7; D perhaps matches TRBD2 (5 bases). CDR1 is GTSNPN and CDR2 is SVGIG in the germline V gene (reference sequence). The CDR3 covers 12 residues. V lost 3 bases and J 6 bases, leaving 12 bases between the germline ends. The CDR3 spells CAWRPEGREQYF. CDR3 nucleotides: TGTGCCTGGAGACCCGAGGGCCGCGAGCAGTACTTC. Based on the CDR3 plus reference TRBV30 and TRBJ2-7, the full variable domain is SQTIHQWPATLVQPVGSPLSLECTVEGTSNPNLYWYRQAAGRGLQLLFYSVGIGQISSEVPQNLSASRPQDRQFILSSKKLLLSDSGFYLCAWRPEGREQYFGPGTRLTVT.

V gene TRBV30 combines with J gene TRBJ2-1; D uncertain. Germline CDR1 is GTSNPN and CDR2 is SVGIG (reference sequence). CDR3 length: 12 amino acids. V lost 1 base and J 13 bases, leaving 14 bases between the germline ends. CDR3 in DNA: TGTGCCTGGAGTGCCGTCGAGTTAAGACAGTTCTTC. Translation: CAWSAVELRQFF.

This clone was detected a few times. The V call is TRBV18, the J call TRBJ1-4; maybe TRBD1 (6 bases). The ends were cut back, 3 bases at V and 5 bases at J, with 13 bases in the middle. Germline V gene data show CDR1 as KGHSH and CDR2 as LQKENI. The CDR3 runs to 15 residues. For the CDR3, the DNA is TGTGCCAGCTCACCTGTGGACAGCACGAATGAAAAACTGTTTTTT. Its protein product is CASSPVDSTNEKLFF.

This chain connects TRBV11-2 to TRBJ1-3, with no clear D. V was shortened by 8 bases and J by 0 bases, with 11 bases between the two germline ends. This CDR3 comprises 14 residues. The germline CDR1 and CDR2 sequences are SGHAT and FQNNGV. The DNA of the CDR3 is TGTGCCAGCGCCCTAGGGAGCTCTGGAAACACCATATATTTT. This gives the protein CASALGSSGNTIYF.

Points on this clone: Mismatch with germline at one junction end may stem from a read error. The chain joins TRBV9 to TRBJ2-2, with 7 bases aligning to TRBD2. Germline V gives CDR1 SGDLS, CDR2 YYNGEE. The CDR3 is made up of 14 amino acids. For the CDR3, the DNA is TGCGCCAGCAGCACTTCGGGAGGTGTCGGGGAGCTGTTTTTT. This sequence encodes CASSTSGGVGELFF.

This clone turned up a few times. V is TRBV11-2 and J is TRBJ2-7; no clear D. Trimming cost V 5 bases and J 0 bases, with 17 bases left between them. The CDR3 covers 16 residues. Germline V lookup: CDR1 SGHAT, CDR2 FQNNGV. CDR3 coding DNA: TGTGCCAGCAGCCTACATTCCGGCACCACCTCCTACGAGCAGTACTTC. It specifies CASSLHSGTTSYEQYF.

The chain combines TRBV9 with TRBJ2-3; 7 positions agree with TRBD2. CDR3 length equals 14 residues. Looked up from germline, CDR1 is SGDLS and CDR2 is YYNGEE. J was trimmed by 9 bases and V by 0 bases; bases with no gene match: 7. The CDR3 DNA sequence: TGTGCCAGCAGCGTAGTCAGCGGGGAAGGGACGCAGTATTTT. This codes for CASSVVSGEGTQYF.

The chain couples TRBV7-2 to TRBJ1-5; D not resolved. Per germline, CDR1 SGHTA and CDR2 FQGNSA. There are 16 residues in the CDR3. The V gene lost 5 bases and the J gene lost 0 bases, with 14 bases spanning the gap. CDR3 residues: CASSPIDLYSNQPQHF. For the CDR3, the DNA is TGTGCCAGCAGCCCTATAGACCTATATAGCAATCAGCCCCAGCATTTT.

This clone has more than one count but fewer than ten. V and J are TRBV10-1 and TRBJ2-5, with no clear D. V shed 3 bases and J shed 3 bases, with 8 bases lying between them. The CDR3 is 13 residues long. CDR1 is WNHNN, CDR2 SYGVQD, per germline (reference sequence). The CDR3 reads CASSEGGEETQYF. In nucleotides, the CDR3 is TGCGCCAGCAGTGAAGGTGGGGAAGAGACCCAGTACTTC.

V and J are TRBV6-6 and TRBJ2-2; unclear D gene. Germline V gene lookup returns CDR1 MNHNY and CDR2 SVGAGI (reference sequence). V was cut by 6 bases and J by 14 bases, with 13 bases left in between. The CDR3 contains 11 residues. The CDR3: CASSRTTLLFF. For the CDR3, the DNA is TGTGCCAGCAGCCGGACCACGCTCCTGTTTTTT.

This clone was observed a few times. The chain employs TRBV9 and TRBJ1-1; TRBD1 aligns across 9 bases. The trim removed 2 bases at V and 3 bases at J, leaving 8 bases unmatched. Per the germline V gene, CDR1 is SGDLS and CDR2 is YYNGEE. This CDR3 region has 16 residues. CDR3 nucleotide sequence: TGTGCCAGCAGCGTGGACAGGGGACGGGGAGACACTGAAGCTTTCTTT. Translating it yields CASSVDRGRGDTEAFF.

This chain connects TRBV30 to TRBJ2-2, with D hard to call. The CDR3 is 11 amino acids. V was cut by 1 base and J by 10 bases, with 7 bases left in between. Germline V gene data show CDR1 as GTSNPN and CDR2 as SVGIG (reference sequence). CDR3: CAWSAPMELFF. Written as DNA, the CDR3 is TGTGCCTGGAGTGCTCCGATGGAGCTGTTTTTT.

The chain links TRBV18 to TRBJ2-5; D call uncertain. The germline gives CDR1 KGHSH, CDR2 LQKENI. Deletions cut 6 bases from V and 2 bases from J, with 10 bases between. The CDR3 loop spans 13 amino acids. The CDR3 spells CASSLRRQETQYF. The CDR3 DNA reads as TGTGCCAGCTCCCTGAGGAGACAAGAGACCCAGTACTTC.

This clone showed up just a few times. The chain recombines TRBV23-1 with TRBJ2-3; maybe TRBD1 (6 bases). TRBV23-1 is given ORF status, its function remaining uncertain. The CDR3 is 18 amino acids. Trimming pared 3 bases from V and 0 bases from J, leaving 19 bases between. The CDR3, as DNA: TGCGCCAGCAGTCAGCAGGGGCCCCAGCGATCTAGCACAGATACGCAGTATTTT. Encoded protein: CASSQQGPQRSSTDTQYF.

This clone was seen a few times. The chain combines TRBV7-2 with TRBJ2-3, with D possibly TRBD1 on 5 matching bases. The CDR3 runs to 16 residues. Germline-derived CDR1 and CDR2 are SGHTA and FQGNSA. Trimming left V 5 bases short and J 4 bases short, with 19 bases between. The CDR3 loop reads CASSPFPSGNPDTQYF. CDR3 DNA: TGTGCCAGCAGCCCCTTTCCCTCAGGGAACCCAGATACGCAGTATTTT.

Only a few counts were recorded for this clone. V and J are TRBV6-1 and TRBJ2-5, with 7 bases matching TRBD1. J was trimmed by 4 bases and V by 7 bases; bases with no gene match: 9. The germline V gene has CDR1 MNHNS and CDR2 SASEGT. The CDR3 runs to 14 residues. The CDR3 loop reads CASTPQGTVETQYF. The CDR3 coding sequence is TGTGCCAGCACCCCCCAGGGGACAGTAGAGACCCAGTACTTC.

The chain has TRBV2 and TRBJ2-7; possible D gene TRBD1, 5 bases. From germline, CDR1 is SNHLY and CDR2 FYNNEI. The CDR3 has 14 amino acids. The V end lost 1 base, the J end lost 5 bases, and 12 bases lay between the germline ends. The CDR3 sequence: CASSEVSGPDEQYF. The CDR3 nucleotides are TGTGCCAGCAGTGAAGTGTCAGGGCCCGACGAGCAGTACTTC.

CDR3 sequence (DNA): TGTGCCAGCACCCAAGAGAAGGGCACCAGCTCCTACGAGCAGTACTTC. It codes for CASTQEKGTSSYEQYF. J is TRBJ2-7 and V is TRBV6-6; unclear D gene. The V end was cut by 7 bases, the J end by 0 bases, with 19 bases between. Germline CDR1 MNHNY, CDR2 SVGAGI (reference sequence). The CDR3 extends over 16 amino acids.

The chain joins TRBV9 to TRBJ2-2; D is undetermined. V dropped 3 bases and J dropped 0 bases, with 6 bases sitting between them. Germline loops: CDR1 SGDLS, CDR2 YYNGEE. The CDR3 covers 14 residues. The CDR3 sequence is CASSGHANTGELFF. The CDR3 coding sequence is TGTGCCAGCAGCGGACACGCGAACACCGGGGAGCTGTTTTTT.

The V gene is TRBV27, the J gene TRBJ1-3, with D maybe TRBD1 (6 bases). The CDR3 is 21 residues long. CDR1 and CDR2 (germline): MNHEY, SMNVEV (reference sequence). The V end lost 6 bases, the J end lost 0 bases, and 30 bases lay between the germline ends. The CDR3 DNA reads TGTGCCAGCAGCCGCTGGGGGGCGGCTGACTCAGAATTCCGCTCTGGAAACACCATATATTTT. Translated: CASSRWGAADSEFRSGNTIYF.

This clone was detected a few times. The chain uses TRBV5-4 and TRBJ2-3; 9 positions match TRBD2. Trimming removed 0 bases from V and 2 bases from J; junction bases left unmatched: 4. CDR1 and CDR2 (germline): SGHNT, YYREEE (reference sequence). The CDR3 spans 16 residues. The CDR3 protein is CASSLAAGGYTDTQYF. The CDR3, as DNA: TGTGCCAGCAGCTTGGCTGCGGGAGGGTACACAGATACGCAGTATTTT.

This clone was seen a handful of times. The chain couples TRBV5-4 to TRBJ2-1; D possibly matches TRBD1 or TRBD2 (5 bases each). Trimming left V 0 bases short and J 9 bases short, with 13 bases between. This CDR3 spans 14 amino acids. Germline CDR1 and CDR2: SGHNT and YYREEE (reference sequence). CDR3: CASSLAGSNTEQFF. CDR3 nucleotides: TGTGCCAGCAGCTTGGCAGGGAGTAACACTGAGCAGTTCTTC.

A few counts support this clone. The chain recombines TRBV11-2 with TRBJ1-1, with TRBD1 matching 8 bases. V gave up 5 bases and J gave up 1 base; unmatched junction bases: 6. The germline V gene has CDR1 SGHAT and CDR2 FQNNGV. The CDR3 has 15 amino acids. The CDR3 is CASSPRQGRNTEAFF. In nucleotides, the CDR3 is TGTGCCAGCAGCCCCCGACAGGGGCGGAACACTGAAGCTTTCTTT.

A few counts support this clone. The V and J genes are TRBV5-1 and TRBJ1-2; 8 positions agree with TRBD1. Per the germline V gene, CDR1 is SGHRS and CDR2 is YFSETQ. This CDR3 contains 13 residues. J lost 4 bases, V lost 2 bases, and 1 base had no gene match. In DNA, the CDR3 is TGCGCCAGCAGCTTTACAGGGGGCTATGGCTACACCTTC. Translating gives CASSFTGGYGYTF. The full variable domain, completed using reference TRBV5-1 and TRBJ1-2, is KAGVTQTPRYLIKTRGQQVTLSCSPISGHRSVSWYQQTPGQGLQFLFEYFSETQRNKGNFPGRFSGRQFSNSRSEMNVSTLELGDSALYLCASSFTGGYGYTFGSGTRLTVV.

J is TRBJ2-4 and V is TRBV7-2; D is perhaps TRBD2 (6 bases). V lost 7 bases to trimming and J lost 6 bases, with 22 bases between them. The CDR3 is made up of 16 amino acids. In germline, CDR1 is SGHTA, CDR2 FQGNSA. The CDR3, as DNA: TGTGCCAGCACCCTGGCCGGGGGAAGCACGGGAAACATTCAGTACTTC. It specifies CASTLAGGSTGNIQYF.